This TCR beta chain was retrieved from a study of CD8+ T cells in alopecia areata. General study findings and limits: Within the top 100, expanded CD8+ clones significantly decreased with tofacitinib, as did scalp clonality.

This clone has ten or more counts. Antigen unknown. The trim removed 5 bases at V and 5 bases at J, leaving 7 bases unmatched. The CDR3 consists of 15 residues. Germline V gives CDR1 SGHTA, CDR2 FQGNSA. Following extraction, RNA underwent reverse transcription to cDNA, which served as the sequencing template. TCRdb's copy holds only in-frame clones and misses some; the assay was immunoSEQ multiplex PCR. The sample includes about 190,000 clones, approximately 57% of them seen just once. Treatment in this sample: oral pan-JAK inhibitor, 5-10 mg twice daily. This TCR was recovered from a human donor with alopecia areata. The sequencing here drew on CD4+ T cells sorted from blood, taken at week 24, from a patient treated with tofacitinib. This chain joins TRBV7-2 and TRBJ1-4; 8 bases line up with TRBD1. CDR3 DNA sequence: TGTGCCAGCAGCCCCCGAAGACAGGGGAATGAAAAACTGTTTTTT. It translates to CASSPRRQGNEKLFF.